What follows describes a single TCR beta chain. The CDR3 spans 15 residues. Germline values: CDR1 KGHSH, CDR2 LQKENI. V gave up 6 bases and J gave up 6 bases; unmatched junction bases: 9. Via MiXCR, TCRdb re-called the 5' RACE reads, giving one row per CDR3 protein. The sample lists 210,000 or so distinct CDR3 sequences; approximately 16% were seen once. The sample belongs to a study of identical twins. The same specimen was also included in a second study, on T cells expressing NK-cell markers.

This rearrangement joins TRBV18 to TRBJ2-1; TRBD2 agrees at 9 bases. This sequence was found in a woman aged 18 to 35 in good health. Sequencing input: CD8+ T cells sorted from blood. CDR3 residues: CASSLFGGGANEQFF. The CDR3 DNA sequence: TGTGCCAGCTCGTTGTTTGGCGGGGGGGCCAATGAGCAGTTCTTC.